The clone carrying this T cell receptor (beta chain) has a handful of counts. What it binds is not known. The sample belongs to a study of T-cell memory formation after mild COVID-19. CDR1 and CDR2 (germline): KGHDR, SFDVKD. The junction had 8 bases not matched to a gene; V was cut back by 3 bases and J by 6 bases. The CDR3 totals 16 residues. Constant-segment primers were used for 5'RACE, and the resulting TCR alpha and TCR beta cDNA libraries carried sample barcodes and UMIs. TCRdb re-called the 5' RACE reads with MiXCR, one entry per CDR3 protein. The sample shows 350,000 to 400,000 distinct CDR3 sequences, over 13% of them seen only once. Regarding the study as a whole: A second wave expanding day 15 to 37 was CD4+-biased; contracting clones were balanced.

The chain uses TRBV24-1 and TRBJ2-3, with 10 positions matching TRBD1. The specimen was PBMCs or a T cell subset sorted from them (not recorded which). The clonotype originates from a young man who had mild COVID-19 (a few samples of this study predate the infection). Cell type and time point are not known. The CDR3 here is CATSDPGDRGADTQYF. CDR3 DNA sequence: TGTGCCACCAGTGATCCAGGGGACAGGGGTGCTGATACGCAGTATTTT.